The 21 T cell receptor beta chains below were found in one sample sequenced in a study of regulatory T cells in long-lasting Graves disease. HTBI primers from iRepertoire and Arm-PCR of CDR3 regions yielded the TCR beta libraries. TCRdb re-derived calls from the multiplex PCR reads in MiXCR, one entry per CDR3 protein. Among hundreds of thousands of distinct CDR3 sequences listed, under 25% were seen once. As for time point: persistent/refractory GD, antithyroid drugs over 5 years with positive TRAb. RNA extracted from PBMCs served as the sequencing template. The sample in question was peripheral blood mononuclear cells (PBMCs), obtained when the disease was refractory, from a patient treated with antithyroid drugs. The receptors originated from a female donor with Graves disease.

This clonotype was counted between two and nine times. The genes are TRBV12-3 or TRBV12-4 and TRBJ2-7, with D possibly matching TRBD2 (5 bases). The V gene lost 11 bases and the J gene lost 5 bases, with 13 bases spanning the gap. This CDR3 is 11 amino acids long. DNA for the CDR3: TGTGCCTGTACCGGGGTCCACGAGCAGTACTTC. Protein product: CACTGVHEQYF.

This clonotype was seen ten or more times. The chain employs TRBV6-2 or TRBV6-3 and TRBJ1-1; D unresolved. Trimming stripped 6 bases from V and 0 bases from J, with 8 bases between. CDR1 is MNHEY, CDR2 SVGEGT, per germline. The CDR3 contains 13 residues. The CDR3 loop reads CASSYRMNTEAFF. The CDR3 nucleotides are TGTGCCAGCAGCTACAGAATGAACACTGAAGCTTTCTTT.

This clonotype has a count of ten or more. This rearrangement joins TRBV28 to TRBJ2-7, with D tentatively TRBD2 (5 bases). The germline V gene encodes CDR1 MDHEN and CDR2 SYDVKM. The CDR3 loop spans 14 amino acids. V lost 5 bases to trimming and J lost 4 bases, with 15 bases between them. CDR3 bases: TGTGCCAGCAGTCCTCTTTGGGAGATGTACGAGCAGTACTTC. It translates to CASSPLWEMYEQYF.

This clonotype turned up a few times. The CDR3 region has the DNA TGTGCCAGCAGCTTGGAGGCCAGCCTCTCCTACGAGCAGTACTTC. As protein: CASSLEASLSYEQYF. The rearrangement joins TRBV5-4 to TRBJ2-7; D gene unclear. Deletions cut 0 bases from V and 0 bases from J, with 10 bases between. The CDR3 has 15 residues. CDR1 SGHNT and CDR2 YYREEE come from the germline V gene (reference sequence).

Note on this clonotype: A single base separates this from a much larger clone, so it may be a read error. In nucleotides, the CDR3 is TGTGCCAGCAGTGAAGTACCGCGTGGGCCCCAGCATTTT. Translated: CASSEVPRGPQHF. J is TRBJ1-5 and V is TRBV6-1; D is uncertain. The CDR3 extends over 13 amino acids. The V gene lost 1 base and the J gene lost 9 bases, with 10 bases spanning the gap. CDR1 MNHNS and CDR2 SASEGT come from the germline V gene.

This clonotype was picked up many times. The chain carries TRBV12-3 or TRBV12-4 and TRBJ2-5, with D unresolved. There are 14 residues in the CDR3. Trimming took off 3 bases at V and 5 bases at J, with 13 bases between the two ends. This CDR3 is CASSLASQDETQYF. The CDR3 DNA sequence: TGTGCCAGCAGTTTGGCAAGCCAGGACGAGACCCAGTACTTC.

CDR3 in amino acids: CSAPGTGNSPLHF. CDR3 in DNA: TGCAGTGCACCTGGGACAGGCAATTCACCCCTCCACTTT. The gene calls are TRBV20-1 and TRBJ1-6; 8 nucleotides align to TRBD1. V was pared by 6 bases and J by 7 bases, with 5 bases of the junction left unmatched. The CDR3 runs 13 residues. CDR1 and CDR2 (germline): DFQATT, SNEGSKA (reference sequence).

In its sample, this clonotype was seen many times. The chain combines TRBV20-1 with TRBJ2-5, with 12 bases fitting TRBD2. Per germline, CDR1 DFQATT and CDR2 SNEGSKA (reference sequence). CDR3 length: 16 residues. With V trimmed by 1 base and J by 5 bases, 8 bases remained unmatched. This CDR3 is CSARGSSGRDWETQYF. CDR3 bases: TGCAGTGCTAGAGGATCTAGCGGGAGGGATTGGGAGACCCAGTACTTC.

This clonotype was picked up a small number of times. V and J are TRBV27 and TRBJ2-7, with a possible D match to TRBD1 (6 bases). The ends were cut back, 9 bases at V and 3 bases at J, with 18 bases in the middle. From germline, CDR1 is MNHEY and CDR2 SMNVEV (reference sequence). There are 14 residues in the CDR3. CDR3 nucleotide sequence: TGTGCCAGTTCCCCAGGGGAAGGGTTCTACGAGCAGTACTTC. Translating it yields CASSPGEGFYEQYF.

For this clonotype: It is likely a read error: a sequence one base away is far more abundant. This chain uses TRBV7-2 with TRBJ1-2, with no clear D. Germline loops: CDR1 SGHTA, CDR2 FQGNSA. This CDR3 region has 13 residues. The V end lost 7 bases, the J end lost 4 bases, and 13 bases lay between the germline ends. CDR3 nucleotide sequence: TGTGCCAGCACCTACCTCGGTAGCTATGGCTACACCTTC. Translating gives CASTYLGSYGYTF.

Many counts were recorded for this clonotype. The V gene is TRBV7-2, the J gene TRBJ2-5; a possible D gene is TRBD1 (5 bases). CDR3 length equals 14 residues. The germline gives CDR1 SGHTA, CDR2 FQGNSA. The ends were cut back, 4 bases at V and 5 bases at J, with 14 bases in the middle. The CDR3 DNA is TGTGCCAGCAGCTCCACGGCAGGGTTTGAGACCCAGTACTTC. Translated: CASSSTAGFETQYF.

This rearrangement joins TRBV9 to TRBJ2-2; D may match TRBD1 or TRBD2 (5 bases each). Germline V gene lookup returns CDR1 SGDLS and CDR2 YYNGEE. V was shortened by 0 bases and J by 1 base, with 13 bases between the two germline ends. The CDR3 runs 17 residues. The CDR3 spells CASSVALVGVNTGELFF. Here the CDR3 DNA reads TGTGCCAGCAGCGTAGCCTTAGTGGGGGTGAACACCGGGGAGCTGTTTTTT.

On this clonotype itself: A far larger clone is one base from this, pointing to a likely read error. The CDR3 here is CASSPSGSGSGTQYF. As DNA, the CDR3 is TGTGCCAGCAGTCCTTCGGGTAGCGGGAGCGGGACCCAGTACTTC. The chain links TRBV28 to TRBJ2-1, with 9 bases that match TRBD2. The end of the DNA aligns better with TRBJ2-5, so the J call may be wrong. The germline V gene encodes CDR1 MDHEN and CDR2 SYDVKM. The CDR3 runs to 15 residues.

This clonotype was observed at least ten times. The CDR3 is CASSSTPGTGERETQYF. The DNA for the CDR3 is TGTGCCAGCAGCTCAACCCCCGGGACAGGGGAAAGGGAGACCCAGTACTTC. This chain links TRBV7-3 with TRBJ2-5; 10 bases line up with TRBD1. The germline V gene has CDR1 SGHTA and CDR2 FQGTGA. V gave up 4 bases and J gave up 5 bases; unmatched junction bases: 13. This CDR3 spans 17 amino acids.

This clonotype was detected many times. V usage is TRBV29-1 and J usage is TRBJ1-4, with D possibly being TRBD1 (6 bases). The CDR3 consists of 14 residues. Per the germline V gene, CDR1 is SQVTM and CDR2 is ANQGSEA. Trimming removed 0 bases from V and 8 bases from J, with 13 bases in between. CDR3 sequence: CSVEEPGEVEKLFF. The CDR3 coding sequence is TGCAGCGTTGAAGAACCAGGGGAGGTCGAAAAACTGTTTTTT.

At least ten counts were recorded for this clonotype. J is TRBJ2-2 and V is TRBV18; D possibly corresponds to TRBD1 (6 bases). CDR1 and CDR2 (germline): KGHSH, LQKENI. The CDR3 loop spans 14 amino acids. V lost 5 bases and J lost 4, with 11 bases in between. CDR3 in DNA: TGTGCCAGCTCATTTCAGGGGCGCACCGGGGAGCTGTTTTTT. Amino acid sequence: CASSFQGRTGELFF.

The V call is TRBV9, the J call TRBJ1-5; possible D gene TRBD1, 6 bases. The CDR3 runs to 13 residues. CDR1 is SGDLS and CDR2 is YYNGEE in the germline V gene. V was clipped by 2 bases and J by 9 bases, with 12 bases between them. In nucleotides, the CDR3 is TGTGCCAGCAGCGTGGACAGCCAGGGGCCCCAGCATTTT. Encoded protein: CASSVDSQGPQHF.

This clonotype was recorded many times. The chain has TRBV28 and TRBJ2-7; D is ambiguous. V lost 4 bases, J lost 2 bases, and 18 bases lay in between. The germline CDR1 and CDR2 sequences are MDHEN and SYDVKM. This CDR3 spans 16 amino acids. DNA for the CDR3: TGTGCCAGCAGTTCCGACCTTCGGCCCGATACCTACGAGCAGTACTTC. Its translation is CASSSDLRPDTYEQYF.

V usage is TRBV5-1 and J usage is TRBJ2-7; possible D gene TRBD1, 6 bases. V was shortened by 2 bases and J by 6 bases, with 12 bases between the two germline ends. The CDR3 loop spans 13 amino acids. The germline V gene has CDR1 SGHRS and CDR2 YFSETQ. The CDR3 region is CASSFYGGSEQYF. In DNA form, the CDR3 reads TGCGCCAGCAGCTTCTATGGGGGCTCCGAGCAGTACTTC.

The J gene is TRBJ2-7, the V gene TRBV6-1; perhaps TRBD2 as D (5 bases). The V and J ends lost 7 bases and 0 bases respectively, with 16 bases between them. The CDR3 covers 15 residues. Germline-derived CDR1 and CDR2 are MNHNS and SASEGT. CDR3 protein: CASTGLGEISYEQYF. DNA for the CDR3: TGTGCCAGCACCGGCCTGGGAGAGATCTCCTACGAGCAGTACTTC.

The table lists this clonotype with many counts. This chain links TRBV24-1 with TRBJ2-1; maybe TRBD2 (7 bases). There are 20 residues in the CDR3. Germline V gives CDR1 KGHDR, CDR2 SFDVKD. V was clipped by 5 bases and J by 4 bases, with 29 bases between them. DNA for the CDR3: TGTGCCACCAGTGCCGGACCGGGACAAGCCCTAGCGGCCAAATACAATGAGCAGTTCTTC. Its protein product is CATSAGPGQALAAKYNEQFF.